The 27 T cell receptor beta chains below all came from one sample that was sequenced in a study of blood T cell repertoires in COVID-19. Produced via immunoSEQ multiplex PCR; TCRdb's table is partial and in-frame only. The data hold roughly 180,000 clones, with roughly four fifths observed a single time. Sequenced material: PBMCs or T cells enriched from blood (not recorded which). These TCRs come from a middle-aged man who had recovered from COVID-19.

The chain carries TRBV30 and TRBJ2-7; D is possibly TRBD2 (6 bases). This CDR3 is 13 amino acids long. Trimming pared 3 bases from V and 9 bases from J, leaving 18 bases between. Germline V CDR1 and CDR2: GTSNPN, SVGIG (reference sequence). CDR3 bases: TGTGCCTGGAGCCCCGGGACTGACATCGGGCAGTACTTC. Amino acids: CAWSPGTDIGQYF.

This sequence joins TRBV13 and TRBJ2-7; 13 nucleotides match TRBD2. The V segment lost 5 bases and the J segment 2 bases; nucleotides outside the gene matches: 9. There are 17 residues in the CDR3. Germline loops: CDR1 PRHDT, CDR2 FYEKMQ (reference sequence). The CDR3 coding sequence is TGTGCCAGCAGCCCGGAATGGACTAGCGGGAGCACCTACGAGCAGTACTTC. The encoded protein is CASSPEWTSGSTYEQYF.

The chain uses TRBV19 and TRBJ2-3, with D possibly TRBD1 on 5 matching bases. The ends were cut back, 6 bases at V and 0 bases at J, with 16 bases in the middle. CDR3 length: 16 residues. Germline V gives CDR1 LNHDA, CDR2 SQIVND (reference sequence). CDR3 region: CASSLDRFTSTDTQYF. The CDR3 DNA follows: TGTGCCAGTAGCCTAGACAGATTTACTAGCACAGATACGCAGTATTTT.

V usage is TRBV28 and J usage is TRBJ2-2; the match to TRBD2 covers 8 bases. This CDR3 comprises 13 residues. Per the germline V gene, CDR1 is MDHEN and CDR2 is SYDVKM. V shed 5 bases, J shed 7 bases, and the junction held 3 bases outside the gene matches. DNA for the CDR3: TGTGCCAGCAGTCCCCGGGAGGGCGGGGAGCTGTTTTTT. Translating it yields CASSPREGGELFF. Drawing the rest from reference TRBV28 and TRBJ2-2, the complete variable domain is DVKVTQSSRYLVKRTGEKVFLECVQDMDHENMFWYRQDPGLGLRLIYFSYDVKMKEKGDIPEGYSVSREKKERFSLILESASTNQTSMYLCASSPREGGELFFGEGSRLTVL.

This chain joins TRBV6-2 or TRBV6-3 and TRBJ1-5; possibly TRBD1 for D (5 bases). Germline CDR1 MNHEY, CDR2 SVGEGT. Trimming shortened V by 5 bases and J by 5 bases, and 16 bases separated the two germline ends. This CDR3 is 15 amino acids long. CDR3 sequence: CASSDTGRNDQPQHF. The CDR3 region has the DNA TGTGCCAGCAGTGATACAGGCAGAAACGATCAGCCCCAGCATTTT.

The chain carries TRBV28 and TRBJ1-1; maybe TRBD1 (6 bases). The ends were cut back, 5 bases at V and 10 bases at J, with 14 bases in the middle. The CDR3 covers 12 residues. Germline V gene sequence: CDR1 MDHEN, CDR2 SYDVKM. DNA for the CDR3: TGTGCCAGCAGTGTGGGACACGGTAGAGCTTTCTTT. Encoded protein: CASSVGHGRAFF.

V and J are TRBV10-3 and TRBJ2-7; D is possibly TRBD2 (6 bases). The germline V and J ends were trimmed by 6 bases and 7 bases, with 13 bases remaining between them. This CDR3 spans 12 amino acids. Germline CDR1 and CDR2: ENHRY and SYGVKD. DNA of the CDR3: TGTGCCATCAGCTCTTTGGGGGGTGAGCAGTACGTC. It yields the protein CAISSLGGEQYV.

This sequence joins TRBV9 and TRBJ2-3, with D possibly being TRBD2 (6 bases). Germline V CDR1 and CDR2: SGDLS, YYNGEE. This CDR3 contains 16 residues. The V end lost 3 bases, the J end lost 4 bases, and 18 bases lay between the germline ends. The CDR3 DNA is TGTGCCAGCAGCGCCCCCCCCGGGAGTTTCGCAGATACGCAGTATTTT. Protein product: CASSAPPGSFADTQYF.

The chain combines TRBV7-9 with TRBJ2-1, with 10 bases that match TRBD2. V trimming: 5 bases; J trimming: 0 bases; junction bases outside the gene matches: 10. Germline CDR1 and CDR2: SEHNR and FQNEAQ (reference sequence). This CDR3 comprises 18 residues. The CDR3 protein is CASSLGTAGGPSYNEQFF. The CDR3, as DNA: TGTGCCAGCAGCCTGGGGACAGCGGGAGGGCCCTCCTACAATGAGCAGTTCTTC.

The genes are TRBV27 and TRBJ1-6, with D uncertain. The CDR3 covers 15 residues. The germline CDR1 and CDR2 sequences are MNHEY and SMNVEV (reference sequence). The V end was cut by 4 bases, the J end by 4 bases, with 11 bases between. CDR3 region: CASSSSGGYNSPLHF. Here the CDR3 DNA reads TGTGCCAGCAGTTCCTCCGGCGGGTATAATTCACCCCTCCACTTT.

This rearrangement joins TRBV4-2 to TRBJ2-1; 7 bases match TRBD2. V was pared by 0 bases and J by 4 bases, with 3 bases of the junction left unmatched. The CDR3 has 15 amino acids. The germline V gene has CDR1 LGHNA and CDR2 YNFKEQ. DNA for the CDR3: TGTGCCAGCAGCCAAGAGCCGGGAGGTTACAATGAGCAGTTCTTC. Translation: CASSQEPGGYNEQFF.

The chain carries TRBV7-8 and TRBJ2-7, with D tentatively TRBD1 (5 bases). V lost 5 bases and J lost 3, with 14 bases in between. The V gene's germline CDR1 is SGHVS and CDR2 FQNEAQ. The CDR3 consists of 14 residues. In DNA form, the CDR3 reads TGTGCCAGCAGCGCAAGCTCTGACAGCTACGAGCAGTACGTC. The encoded protein is CASSASSDSYEQYV.

The chain joins TRBV28 to TRBJ2-7; D gene uncertain. The V gene's germline CDR1 is MDHEN and CDR2 SYDVKM. Trimming shortened V by 3 bases and J by 1 base, and 7 bases separated the two germline ends. The CDR3 loop spans 13 amino acids. CDR3 sequence reads: CASSLWQSYEQYF. The DNA for the CDR3 is TGTGCCAGCAGTTTGTGGCAGTCCTACGAGCAGTACTTC.

This chain uses TRBV7-2 with TRBJ1-2, with D tentatively TRBD1 (5 bases). Trimming took 3 bases from V and 8 from J, leaving 13 bases between them. The CDR3 spans 13 residues. Germline assignment: CDR1 SGHTA and CDR2 FQGNSA. CDR3: CASSLTREEGYTF. The CDR3, as DNA: TGTGCCAGCAGCTTGACCAGGGAGGAAGGCTACACCTTC. Together with reference TRBV7-2 and TRBJ1-2, the CDR3 gives the full variable domain: GAGVSQSPSNKVTEKGKDVELRCDPISGHTALYWYRQSLGQGLEFLIYFQGNSAPDKSGLPSDRFSAERTGGSVSTLTIQRTQQEDSAVYLCASSLTREEGYTFGSGTRLTVV.

The chain has TRBV2 and TRBJ2-1, with D tentatively TRBD2 (5 bases). Germline-derived CDR1 and CDR2 are SNHLY and FYNNEI. This CDR3 is 13 amino acids long. V lost 7 bases, J lost 2 bases, and 9 bases lay in between. CDR3 DNA: TGTGCCAGCATCGGGGAACCCTACAATGAGCAGTTCTTC. It translates to CASIGEPYNEQFF.

V and J are TRBV5-4 and TRBJ1-2; D remains ambiguous. CDR3 size: 15 residues. The V end was cut by 4 bases, the J end by 3 bases, with 16 bases between. CDR1 and CDR2 from the germline V gene are SGHNT and YYREEE (reference sequence). The CDR3 nucleotides read TGTGCCAGCAGCCCTTATGTGAGCCCCGACTATGGCTACACCTTC. As protein: CASSPYVSPDYGYTF.

This sequence joins TRBV6-5 and TRBJ2-3; TRBD1 might be the D (5 bases). The CDR3 runs 15 residues. The germline V gene has CDR1 MNHEY and CDR2 SVGAGI. V gave up 4 bases and J gave up 3 bases, with 14 bases separating them. Here the CDR3 DNA reads TGTGCCAGCAGTTGGCGGCAGGGTGCAACAGATACGCAGTATTTT. Protein sequence: CASSWRQGATDTQYF.

This chain uses TRBV6-5 with TRBJ1-2; the match to TRBD1 covers 7 bases. The CDR3 is 14 amino acids. The J segment lost 8 bases and the V segment lost 5 bases, leaving 11 bases of the junction unmatched. CDR1 MNHEY and CDR2 SVGAGI come from the germline V gene. CDR3 nucleotide sequence: TGTGCCAGCAGTACACCAGACAGGGTGGGCGGCTACACCTTC. This codes for CASSTPDRVGGYTF.

This clone came up a few times. In DNA, the CDR3 is TGTGCTAGTGGTTTGGGATGGACAGCTAGTTATGGCTACACCTTC. It codes for CASGLGWTASYGYTF. The V and J genes are TRBV12-5 and TRBJ1-2; D is possibly TRBD1 (6 bases). There are 15 residues in the CDR3. Germline values: CDR1 LGHNT, CDR2 FRNRAP. Deletions cut 1 base from V and 5 bases from J, with 14 bases between.

V usage is TRBV7-2 and J usage is TRBJ2-3; 11 bases align to TRBD2. J gave up 3 bases and V 3 bases, and 5 bases lay outside the gene matches. Germline V gives CDR1 SGHTA, CDR2 FQGNSA. CDR3 length: 16 amino acids. This CDR3 is CASSFSLAGGTDTQYF. The CDR3 DNA sequence: TGTGCCAGCAGCTTCTCCCTAGCGGGAGGAACAGATACGCAGTATTTT.

The rearrangement uses TRBV7-9 and TRBJ1-1; no firm D call. Germline CDR1 SEHNR, CDR2 FQNEAQ (reference sequence). This CDR3 has 14 amino acids. Trimming took off 5 bases at V and 1 base at J, with 11 bases between the two ends. DNA for the CDR3: TGTGCCAGCAGCCCTAATAGAGGGAACACTGAAGCTTTCTTT. Protein product: CASSPNRGNTEAFF.

This sequence joins TRBV27 and TRBJ2-7; no clear D gene. The CDR3 covers 14 residues. V was shortened by 3 bases and J by 1 base, with 10 bases between the two germline ends. Germline values: CDR1 MNHEY, CDR2 SMNVEV (reference sequence). The CDR3 DNA is TGTGCCAGCAGTTTCTCGGCTAGTTCCTACGAGCAGTACTTC. Translated: CASSFSASSYEQYF.

V usage is TRBV19 and J usage is TRBJ2-5, with 8 bases aligning to TRBD2. The CDR3 is made up of 15 amino acids. The germline V gene encodes CDR1 LNHDA and CDR2 SQIVND (reference sequence). The CDR3: CPLPLAGSRGETQYF. For the CDR3, the DNA is TGTCCCCTCCCGCTAGCGGGCTCCCGGGGGGAGACCCAGTACTTC.

The rearrangement joins TRBV12-3 or TRBV12-4 to TRBJ2-1; D unresolved. The CDR3 runs to 11 residues. V lost 7 bases and J 4 bases, leaving 5 bases between the germline ends. The CDR3 nucleotides are TGTGCCAGCACACGGTACAATGAGCAGTTCTTC. It yields the protein CASTRYNEQFF.

This rearrangement joins TRBV10-3 to TRBJ2-1, with D perhaps TRBD1 (7 bases). Germline V gene sequence: CDR1 ENHRY, CDR2 SYGVKD. CDR3 size: 16 residues. V lost 7 bases and J 9 bases, leaving 25 bases between the germline ends. The CDR3 DNA follows: TGTGCCATCACCCCAGGGGGGACATTCGGAACAAGTGAGCAGTTCTTC. It is translated as CAITPGGTFGTSEQFF.

CDR3 amino acids: CAWSGGGGYTF. The CDR3 DNA is TGTGCCTGGAGTGGGGGCGGTGGCTACACCTTC. The chain joins TRBV30 to TRBJ1-2; maybe TRBD1 (5 bases). In germline, CDR1 is GTSNPN, CDR2 SVGIG (reference sequence). This CDR3 region has 11 residues. Trimming pared 1 base from V and 7 bases from J, leaving 7 bases between.

A single count supports this clone. The chain links TRBV6-6 to TRBJ1-3, with D unresolved. This CDR3 contains 20 residues. CDR1 is MNHNY, CDR2 SVGAGI, per germline (reference sequence). Trimming stripped 6 bases from V and 0 bases from J, with 27 bases between. The CDR3 bases are TGTGCCAGCAGCCGTACTTTTAACAGAGTCCGGTTTTTCTCTGGAAACACCATATATTTT. The encoded protein is CASSRTFNRVRFFSGNTIYF.